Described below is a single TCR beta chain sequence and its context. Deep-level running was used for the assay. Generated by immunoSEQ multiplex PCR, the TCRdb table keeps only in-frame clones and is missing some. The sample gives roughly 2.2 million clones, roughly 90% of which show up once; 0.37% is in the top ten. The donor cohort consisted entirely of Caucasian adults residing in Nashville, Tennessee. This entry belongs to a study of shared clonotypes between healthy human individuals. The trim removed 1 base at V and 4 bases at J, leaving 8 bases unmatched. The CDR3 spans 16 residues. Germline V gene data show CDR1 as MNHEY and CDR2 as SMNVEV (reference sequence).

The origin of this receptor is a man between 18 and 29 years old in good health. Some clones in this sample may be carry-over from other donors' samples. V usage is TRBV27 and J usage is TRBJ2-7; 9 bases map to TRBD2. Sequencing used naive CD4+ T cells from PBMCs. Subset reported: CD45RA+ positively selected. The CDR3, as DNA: TGTGCCAGCAGTTTATACTCCGGGACTAGCTTTTACGAGCAGTACTTC. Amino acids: CASSLYSGTSFYEQYF.